This T cell receptor beta chain was obtained from a study of regulatory T cells in long-lasting Graves disease. This clonotype was observed a few times. For TCR beta, libraries came from iRepertoire HTBI primers and Arm-PCR of CDR3 regions. TCRdb independently ran MiXCR on the multiplex PCR reads; one entry per CDR3 protein. This table has about 330,000 distinct CDR3 sequences, under 20% appearing once. Noted time point: newly diagnosed GD, antithyroid drugs for less than 3 months. There was RNA extracted from PBMCs, and the TCR library was made from it. The CDR3 loop spans 14 amino acids. V lost 4 bases to trimming and J lost 6 bases, with 12 bases between them. The germline CDR1 and CDR2 sequences are MNHGY and SVAAGI. These data were also filed under a second study, of T cells in Graves' hyperthyroidism and ophthalmopathy. This second report adds: Each diagnosis was grounded in clinical symptoms, serum thyroxine and TRAb, thyroid ultrasound, and orbital computed tomography.

The receptor was derived from a woman younger than 30 with Graves disease. Material: peripheral blood mononuclear cells (PBMCs), obtained at new diagnosis, from a patient treated with antithyroid drugs. The genes are TRBV6-9 and TRBJ2-2; D ambiguous. The chain's CDR3 is CASSFGSLAGELFF. CDR3 DNA sequence: TGTGCCAGCAGTTTCGGCAGTTTGGCCGGGGAGCTGTTTTTT.